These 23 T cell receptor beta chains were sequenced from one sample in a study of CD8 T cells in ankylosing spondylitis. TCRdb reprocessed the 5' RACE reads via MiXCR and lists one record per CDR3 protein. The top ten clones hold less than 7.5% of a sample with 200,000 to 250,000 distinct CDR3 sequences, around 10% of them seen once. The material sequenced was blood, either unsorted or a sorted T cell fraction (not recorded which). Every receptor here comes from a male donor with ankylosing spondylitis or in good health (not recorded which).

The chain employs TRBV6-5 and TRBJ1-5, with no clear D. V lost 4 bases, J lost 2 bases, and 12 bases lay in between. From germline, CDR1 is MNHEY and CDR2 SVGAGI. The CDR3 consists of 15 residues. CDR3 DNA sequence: TGTGCCAGCAGTTTAAATGAGGAGGGCAATCAGCCCCAGCATTTT. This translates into CASSLNEEGNQPQHF.

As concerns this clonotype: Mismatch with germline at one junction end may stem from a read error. CDR3 coding DNA: TGTGCCACCCTCGGACAGGGCCCGGGTTGGTTACACTTC. It is translated as CATLGQGPGWLHF. The chain links TRBV28 to TRBJ2-7, with 8 bases lining up with TRBD1. The CDR3 spans 13 residues. Per germline, CDR1 MDHEN and CDR2 SYDVKM.

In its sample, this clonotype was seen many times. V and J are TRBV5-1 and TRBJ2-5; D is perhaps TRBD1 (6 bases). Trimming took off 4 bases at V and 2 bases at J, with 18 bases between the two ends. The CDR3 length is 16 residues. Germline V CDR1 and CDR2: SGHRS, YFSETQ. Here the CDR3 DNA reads TGCGCCAGCAGCCCCAAGATTCTACAGGGACAAGAGACCCAGTACTTC. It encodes CASSPKILQGQETQYF.

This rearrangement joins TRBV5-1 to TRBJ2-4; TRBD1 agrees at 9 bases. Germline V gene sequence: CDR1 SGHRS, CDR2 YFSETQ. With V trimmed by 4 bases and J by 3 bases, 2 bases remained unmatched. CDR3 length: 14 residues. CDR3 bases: TGCGCCAGCAGCGTGGGACAGGGCAAAAACATTCAGTACTTC. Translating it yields CASSVGQGKNIQYF. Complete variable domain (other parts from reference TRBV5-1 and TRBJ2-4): KAGVTQTPRYLIKTRGQQVTLSCSPISGHRSVSWYQQTPGQGLQFLFEYFSETQRNKGNFPGRFSGRQFSNSRSEMNVSTLELGDSALYLCASSVGQGKNIQYFGAGTRLSVL.

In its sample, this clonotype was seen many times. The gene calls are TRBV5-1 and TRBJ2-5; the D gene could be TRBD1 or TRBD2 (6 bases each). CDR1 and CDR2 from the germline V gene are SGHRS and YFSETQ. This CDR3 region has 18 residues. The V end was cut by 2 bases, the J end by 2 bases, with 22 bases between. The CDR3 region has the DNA TGCGCCAGCAGCTTCGTTTCGGGGGCCCGTGAGGTACAAGAGACCCAGTACTTC. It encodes CASSFVSGAREVQETQYF.

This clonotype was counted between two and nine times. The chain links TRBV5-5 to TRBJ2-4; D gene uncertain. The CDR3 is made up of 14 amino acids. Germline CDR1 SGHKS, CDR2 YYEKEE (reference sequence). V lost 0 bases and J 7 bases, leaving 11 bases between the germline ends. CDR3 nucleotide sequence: TGTGCCAGCAGCTTGGTTGGTGACGGCAACATTCAGTACTTC. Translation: CASSLVGDGNIQYF.

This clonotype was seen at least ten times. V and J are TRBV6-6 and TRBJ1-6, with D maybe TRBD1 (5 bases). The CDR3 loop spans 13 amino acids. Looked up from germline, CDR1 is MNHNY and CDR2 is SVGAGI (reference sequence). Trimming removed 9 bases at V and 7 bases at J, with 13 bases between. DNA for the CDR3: TGTGCCAGGGGGACGGCCAAGAATTCACCCCTCCACTTT. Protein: CARGTAKNSPLHF.

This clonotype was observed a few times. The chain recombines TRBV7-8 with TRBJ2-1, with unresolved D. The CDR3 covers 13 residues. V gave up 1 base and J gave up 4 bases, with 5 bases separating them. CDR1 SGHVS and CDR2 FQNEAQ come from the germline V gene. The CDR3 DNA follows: TGTGCCAGCAGCTTAGGGCAGTACAATGAGCAGTTCTTC. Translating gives CASSLGQYNEQFF.

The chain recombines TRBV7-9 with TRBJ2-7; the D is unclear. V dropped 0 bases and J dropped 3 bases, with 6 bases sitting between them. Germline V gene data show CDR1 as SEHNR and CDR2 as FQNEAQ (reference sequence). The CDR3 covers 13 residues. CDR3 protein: CASSLAYSYEQYF. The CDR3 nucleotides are TGTGCCAGCAGCTTAGCCTACAGCTACGAGCAGTACTTC.

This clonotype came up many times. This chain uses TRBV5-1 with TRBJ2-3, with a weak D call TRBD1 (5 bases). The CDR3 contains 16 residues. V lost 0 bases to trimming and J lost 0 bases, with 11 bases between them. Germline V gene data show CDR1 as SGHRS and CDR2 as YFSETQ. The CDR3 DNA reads TGCGCCAGCAGCTTGGTGGCCCCAGGGAGCACAGATACGCAGTATTTT. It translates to CASSLVAPGSTDTQYF.

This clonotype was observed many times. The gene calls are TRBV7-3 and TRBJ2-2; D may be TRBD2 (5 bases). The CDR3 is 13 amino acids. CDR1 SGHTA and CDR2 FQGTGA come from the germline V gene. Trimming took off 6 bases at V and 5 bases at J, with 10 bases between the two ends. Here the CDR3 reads CASSLTGTGELFF. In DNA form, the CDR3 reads TGTGCCAGCAGTTTGACGGGGACCGGGGAGCTGTTTTTT.

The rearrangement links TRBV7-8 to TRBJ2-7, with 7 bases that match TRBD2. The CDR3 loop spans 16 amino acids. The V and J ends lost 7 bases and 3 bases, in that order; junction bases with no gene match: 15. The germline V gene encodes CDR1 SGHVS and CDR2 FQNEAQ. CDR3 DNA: TGTGCCAGCACCAAGACCCCGGGACTAAAATACTACGAGCAGTACTTC. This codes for CASTKTPGLKYYEQYF.

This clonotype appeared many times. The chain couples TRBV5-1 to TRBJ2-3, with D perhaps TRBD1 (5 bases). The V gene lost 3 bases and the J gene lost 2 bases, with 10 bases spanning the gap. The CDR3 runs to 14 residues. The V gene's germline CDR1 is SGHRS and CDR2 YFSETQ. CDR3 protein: CASSWGRNTDTQYF. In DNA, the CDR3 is TGCGCCAGCAGCTGGGGCAGAAACACAGATACGCAGTATTTT.

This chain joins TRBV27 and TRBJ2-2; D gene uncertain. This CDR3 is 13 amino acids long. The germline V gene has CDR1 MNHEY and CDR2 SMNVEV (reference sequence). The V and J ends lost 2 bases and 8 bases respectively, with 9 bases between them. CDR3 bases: TGTGCCAGCAGTTTAGCGGTTGGGGGGGAGCTGTTTTTT. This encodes CASSLAVGGELFF.

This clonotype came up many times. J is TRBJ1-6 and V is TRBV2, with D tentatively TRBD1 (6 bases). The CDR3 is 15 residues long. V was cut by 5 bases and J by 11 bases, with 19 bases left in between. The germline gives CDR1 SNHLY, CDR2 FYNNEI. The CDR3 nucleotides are TGTGCCAGCAGTATCATACAGGGAGAGTCTCCACCCCTCCACTTT. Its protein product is CASSIIQGESPPLHF.

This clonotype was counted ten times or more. CDR3 sequence (DNA): TGCGCCAGCAGCTTGGCTAGCGGAGGAGGTAATGAGCAGTTCTTC. Amino acid sequence: CASSLASGGGNEQFF. The chain has TRBV5-1 and TRBJ2-1; 7 bases fit TRBD2. The junction had 7 bases not matched to a gene; V was cut back by 0 bases and J by 7 bases. The CDR3 consists of 15 residues. Germline V lookup: CDR1 SGHRS, CDR2 YFSETQ.

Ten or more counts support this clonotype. CDR3 region: CASRPTGGQGANFTDTQYF. In DNA form, the CDR3 reads TGTGCCAGCAGACCCACTGGGGGACAGGGGGCTAACTTCACAGATACGCAGTATTTT. The chain employs TRBV12-3 or TRBV12-4 and TRBJ2-3; 12 nucleotides match TRBD1. The V segment lost 6 bases and the J segment 2 bases; nucleotides outside the gene matches: 15. The CDR3 is made up of 19 amino acids.

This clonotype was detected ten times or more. The chain's CDR3 is CASSFPPGGHGYTF. The CDR3 DNA reads TGTGCCAGCAGTTTTCCCCCTGGGGGGCATGGCTACACCTTC. This sequence joins TRBV12-3 or TRBV12-4 and TRBJ1-2; D may be TRBD1 (6 bases). The germline V and J ends were trimmed by 3 bases and 6 bases, with 14 bases remaining between them. CDR3 length equals 14 residues.

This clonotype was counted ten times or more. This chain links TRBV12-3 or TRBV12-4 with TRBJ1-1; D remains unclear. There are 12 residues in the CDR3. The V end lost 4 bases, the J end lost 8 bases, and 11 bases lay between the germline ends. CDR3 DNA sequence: TGTGCCAGCAGTTCTCCGGGTCAGGAAGCTTTCTTT. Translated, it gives CASSSPGQEAFF.

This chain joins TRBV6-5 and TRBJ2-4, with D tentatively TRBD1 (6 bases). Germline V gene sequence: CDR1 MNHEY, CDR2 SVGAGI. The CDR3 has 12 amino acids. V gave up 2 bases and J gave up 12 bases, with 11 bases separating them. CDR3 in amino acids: CASSYPGQPQYF. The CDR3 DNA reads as TGTGCCAGCAGTTACCCTGGACAGCCTCAGTACTTC.

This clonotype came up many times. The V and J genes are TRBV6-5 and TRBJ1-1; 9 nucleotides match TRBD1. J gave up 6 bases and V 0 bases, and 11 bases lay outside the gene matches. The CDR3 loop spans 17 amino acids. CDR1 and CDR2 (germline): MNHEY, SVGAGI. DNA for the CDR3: TGTGCCAGCAGTTACTCGGGTTCCGGACAGGGGATTTCTGAAGCTTTCTTT. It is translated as CASSYSGSGQGISEAFF.

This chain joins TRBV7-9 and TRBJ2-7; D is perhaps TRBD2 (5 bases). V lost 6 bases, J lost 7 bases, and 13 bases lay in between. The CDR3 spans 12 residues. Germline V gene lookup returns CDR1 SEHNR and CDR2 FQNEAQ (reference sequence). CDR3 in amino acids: CASRLGPGEQYF. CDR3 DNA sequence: TGTGCCAGCAGGCTGGGTCCGGGGGAGCAGTACTTC.

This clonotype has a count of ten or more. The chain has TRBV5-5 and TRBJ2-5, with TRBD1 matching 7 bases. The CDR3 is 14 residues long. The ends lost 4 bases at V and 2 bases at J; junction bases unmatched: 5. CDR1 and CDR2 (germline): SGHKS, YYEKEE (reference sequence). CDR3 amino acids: CASSQGTVQETQYF. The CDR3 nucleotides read TGTGCCAGCAGCCAAGGGACAGTTCAAGAGACCCAGTACTTC.